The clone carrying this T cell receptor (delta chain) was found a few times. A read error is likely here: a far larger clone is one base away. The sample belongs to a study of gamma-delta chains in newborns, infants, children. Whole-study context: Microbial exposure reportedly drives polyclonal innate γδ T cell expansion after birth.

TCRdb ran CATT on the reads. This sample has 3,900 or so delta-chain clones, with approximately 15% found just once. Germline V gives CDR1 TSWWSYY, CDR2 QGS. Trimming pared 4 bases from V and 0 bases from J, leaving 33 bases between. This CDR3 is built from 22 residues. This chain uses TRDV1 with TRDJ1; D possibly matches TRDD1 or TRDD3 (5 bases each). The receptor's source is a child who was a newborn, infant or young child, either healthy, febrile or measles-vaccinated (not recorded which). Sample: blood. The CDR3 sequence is CALGGRATYSYWPLMYTDKLIF. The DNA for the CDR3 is TGTGCTCTTGGGGGAAGGGCGACCTATAGTTACTGGCCTTTAATGTACACCGATAAACTCATCTTT.